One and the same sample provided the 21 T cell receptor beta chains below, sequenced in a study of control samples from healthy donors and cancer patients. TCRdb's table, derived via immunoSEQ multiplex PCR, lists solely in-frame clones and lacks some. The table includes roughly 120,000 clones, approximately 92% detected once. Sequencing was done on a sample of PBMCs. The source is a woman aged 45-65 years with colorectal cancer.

The CDR3 region is CASSLSPATGPQHF. CDR3 coding DNA: TGCGCCAGCAGCTTGTCTCCGGCTACCGGGCCCCAGCATTTT. This rearrangement joins TRBV5-1 to TRBJ1-5; D remains unclear. The CDR3 sequence is 14 residues long. From germline, CDR1 is SGHRS and CDR2 YFSETQ. V shed 1 base and J shed 9 bases, with 14 bases lying between them.

The CDR3: CAWTDQTGIGPYGYTF. CDR3 coding DNA: TGTGCCTGGACCGATCAGACAGGGATTGGCCCGTATGGCTACACCTTC. This chain connects TRBV30 to TRBJ1-2, with 7 nucleotides matching TRBD1. The germline V gene has CDR1 GTSNPN and CDR2 SVGIG (reference sequence). The CDR3 loop spans 16 amino acids. Trimming removed 4 bases from V and 5 bases from J; junction bases left unmatched: 16.

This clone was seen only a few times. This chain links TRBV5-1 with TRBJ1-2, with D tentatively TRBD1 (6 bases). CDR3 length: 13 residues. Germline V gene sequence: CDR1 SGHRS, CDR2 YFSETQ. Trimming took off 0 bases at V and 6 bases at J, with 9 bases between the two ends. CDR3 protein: CASSLEQGHGYTF. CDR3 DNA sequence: TGCGCCAGCAGCTTGGAGCAGGGGCATGGCTACACCTTC.

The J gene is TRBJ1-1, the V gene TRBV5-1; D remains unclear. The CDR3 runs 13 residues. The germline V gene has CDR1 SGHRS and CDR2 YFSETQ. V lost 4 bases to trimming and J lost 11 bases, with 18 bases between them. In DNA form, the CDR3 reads TGCGCCAGCAGCGTGCCGGGCTCCGAAGAGGCTTTCTTT. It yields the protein CASSVPGSEEAFF.

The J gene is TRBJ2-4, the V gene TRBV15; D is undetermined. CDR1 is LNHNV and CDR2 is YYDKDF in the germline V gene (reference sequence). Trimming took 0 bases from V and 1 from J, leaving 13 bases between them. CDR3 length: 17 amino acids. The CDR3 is CATSRDPLSDAKNIQYF. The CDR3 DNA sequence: TGTGCCACCAGCAGAGACCCCCTTTCCGATGCCAAAAACATTCAGTACTTC. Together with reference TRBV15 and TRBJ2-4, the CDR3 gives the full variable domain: DAMVIQNPRYQVTQFGKPVTLSCSQTLNHNVMYWYQQKSSQAPKLLFHYYDKDFNNEADTPDNFQSRRPNTSFCFLDIRSPGLGDTAMYLCATSRDPLSDAKNIQYFGAGTRLSVL.

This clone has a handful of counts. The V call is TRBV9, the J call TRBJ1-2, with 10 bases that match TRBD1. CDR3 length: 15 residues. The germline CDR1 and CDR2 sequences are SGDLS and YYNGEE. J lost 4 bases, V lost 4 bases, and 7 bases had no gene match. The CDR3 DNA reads TGTGCCAGCAGCACAACGGGACAGGGGACCTATGGCTACACCTTC. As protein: CASSTTGQGTYGYTF.

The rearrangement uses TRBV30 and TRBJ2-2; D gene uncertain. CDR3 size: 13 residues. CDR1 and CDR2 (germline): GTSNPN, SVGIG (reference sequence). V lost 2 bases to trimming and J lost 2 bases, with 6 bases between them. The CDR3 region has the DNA TGTGCCTGGAGTCGCGACAACACCGGGGAGCTGTTTTTT. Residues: CAWSRDNTGELFF.

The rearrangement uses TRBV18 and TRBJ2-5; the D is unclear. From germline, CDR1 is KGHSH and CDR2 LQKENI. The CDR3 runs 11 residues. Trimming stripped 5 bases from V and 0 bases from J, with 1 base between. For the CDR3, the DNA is TGTGCCAGCTCATACCAAGAGACCCAGTACTTC. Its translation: CASSYQETQYF.

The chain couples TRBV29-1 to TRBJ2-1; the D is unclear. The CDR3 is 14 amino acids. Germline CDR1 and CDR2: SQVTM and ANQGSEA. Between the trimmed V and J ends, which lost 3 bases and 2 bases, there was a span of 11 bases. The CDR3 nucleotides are TGCAGCGTTGATCGGCAGATGGCCTACAATGAGCAGTTCTTC. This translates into CSVDRQMAYNEQFF.

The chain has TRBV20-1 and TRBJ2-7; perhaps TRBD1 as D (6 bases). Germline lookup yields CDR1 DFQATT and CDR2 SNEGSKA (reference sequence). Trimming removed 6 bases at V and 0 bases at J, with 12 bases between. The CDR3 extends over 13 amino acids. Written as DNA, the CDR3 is TGCAGTGCAAGTACAGGGTACTCCTACGAGCAGTACTTC. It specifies CSASTGYSYEQYF.

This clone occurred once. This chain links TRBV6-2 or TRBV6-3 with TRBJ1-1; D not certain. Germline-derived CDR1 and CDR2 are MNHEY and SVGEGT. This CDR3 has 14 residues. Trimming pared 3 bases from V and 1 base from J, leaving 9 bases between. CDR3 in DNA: TGTGCCAGCAGTTATGGTTTCGGGAACACTGAAGCTTTCTTT. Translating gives CASSYGFGNTEAFF.

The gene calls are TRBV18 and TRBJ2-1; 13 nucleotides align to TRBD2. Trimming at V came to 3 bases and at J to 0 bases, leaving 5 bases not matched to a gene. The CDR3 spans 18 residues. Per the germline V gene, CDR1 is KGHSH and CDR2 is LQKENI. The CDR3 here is CASSPPLAGGFSYNEQFF. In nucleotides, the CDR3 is TGTGCCAGCTCACCTCCACTAGCGGGAGGGTTCTCCTACAATGAGCAGTTCTTC. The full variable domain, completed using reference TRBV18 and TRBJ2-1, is NAGVMQNPRHLVRRRGQEARLRCSPMKGHSHVYWYRQLPEEGLKFMVYLQKENIIDESGMPKERFSAEFPKEGPSILRIQQVVRGDSAAYFCASSPPLAGGFSYNEQFFGPGTRLTVL.

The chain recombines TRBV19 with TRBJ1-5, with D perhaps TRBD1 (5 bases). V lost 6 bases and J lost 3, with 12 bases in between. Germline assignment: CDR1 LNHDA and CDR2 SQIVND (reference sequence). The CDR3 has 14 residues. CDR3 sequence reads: CASRPQVDNQPQHF. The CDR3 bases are TGTGCCAGTAGACCACAGGTTGACAATCAGCCCCAGCATTTT.

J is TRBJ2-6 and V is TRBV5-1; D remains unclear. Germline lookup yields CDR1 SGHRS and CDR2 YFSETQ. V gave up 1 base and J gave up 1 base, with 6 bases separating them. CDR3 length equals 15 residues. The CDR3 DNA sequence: TGCGCCAGCAGCTTGTTGGGTTCTGGGGCCAACGTCCTGACTTTC. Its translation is CASSLLGSGANVLTF.

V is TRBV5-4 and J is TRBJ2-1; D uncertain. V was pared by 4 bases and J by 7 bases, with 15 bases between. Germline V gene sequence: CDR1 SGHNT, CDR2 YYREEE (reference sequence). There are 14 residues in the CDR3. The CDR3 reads CASSSPDGRNEQFF. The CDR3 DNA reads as TGTGCCAGCAGCAGTCCCGATGGGCGGAATGAGCAGTTCTTC.

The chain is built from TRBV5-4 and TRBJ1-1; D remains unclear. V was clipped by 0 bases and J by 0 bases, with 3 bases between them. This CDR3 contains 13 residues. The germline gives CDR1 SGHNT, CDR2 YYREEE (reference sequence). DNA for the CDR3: TGTGCCAGCAGCTTGGTTATGAACACTGAAGCTTTCTTT. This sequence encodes CASSLVMNTEAFF.

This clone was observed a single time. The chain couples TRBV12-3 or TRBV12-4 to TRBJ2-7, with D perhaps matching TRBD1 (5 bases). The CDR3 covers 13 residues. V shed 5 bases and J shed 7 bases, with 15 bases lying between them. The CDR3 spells CASSPGQDREQYF. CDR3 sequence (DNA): TGTGCCAGCAGTCCCGGACAAGATAGGGAGCAGTACTTC.

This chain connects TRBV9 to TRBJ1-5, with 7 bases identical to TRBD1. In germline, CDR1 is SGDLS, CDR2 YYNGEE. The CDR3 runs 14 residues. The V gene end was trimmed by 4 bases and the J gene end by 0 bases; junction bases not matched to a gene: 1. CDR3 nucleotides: TGTGCCAGCAGCAAGGGGGCTAGCAATCAGCCCCAGCATTTT. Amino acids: CASSKGASNQPQHF.

The CDR3 DNA is TGTGCCAGCAGCCTCCAGCGGGTGAACACTGAAGCTTTCTTT. Translating it yields CASSLQRVNTEAFF. The rearrangement joins TRBV7-3 to TRBJ1-1; unclear D gene. The germline V and J ends were trimmed by 5 bases and 0 bases, with 10 bases remaining between them. The CDR3 spans 14 residues. CDR1 SGHTA and CDR2 FQGTGA come from the germline V gene.

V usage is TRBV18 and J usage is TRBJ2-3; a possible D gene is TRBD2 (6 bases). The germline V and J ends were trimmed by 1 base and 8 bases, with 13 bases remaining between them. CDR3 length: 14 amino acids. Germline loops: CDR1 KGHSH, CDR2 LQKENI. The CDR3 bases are TGTGCCAGCTCACCACTACCTCAGGGAGGTACGCAGTATTTT. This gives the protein CASSPLPQGGTQYF.

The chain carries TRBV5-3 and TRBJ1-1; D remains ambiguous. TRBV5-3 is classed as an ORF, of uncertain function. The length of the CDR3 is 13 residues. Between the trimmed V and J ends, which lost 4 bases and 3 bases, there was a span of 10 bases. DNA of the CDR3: TGTGCCAGAAGCACGGTTTTCGACACTGAAGCTTTCTTT. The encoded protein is CARSTVFDTEAFF.